This paragraph covers one TCR delta chain sequence. The sample is drawn from a study of gamma-delta T cells after stem cell transplantation. The junction had 8 bases not matched to a gene; V was cut back by 8 bases and J by 0 bases. The CDR3 has 17 residues. Germline CDR1 and CDR2: GEAIGNYY and EKD. TCRdb made new clone calls on the RT-PCR reads using CATT. This table holds around 680 delta-chain clones, roughly 62% found once. The source material was gamma-delta T cells. J is TRDJ3 and V is TRDV2, with 8 bases aligning to TRDD3. The sequence was collected from a human donor. It is not recorded whose cells these are; they may come from a transplant donor. CDR3 sequence: CAYETWGSSWDTRQMFF. The CDR3 nucleotides read TGTGCCTATGAGACCTGGGGGAGCTCCTGGGACACCCGACAGATGTTTTTC.